The 20 T cell receptor beta chains below were found in one sample sequenced in a study of T-cell reconstitution after alpha-beta-depleted transplantation in children. The library targeted TCRbeta and was prepared with unique molecular identifiers. TCRdb ran MiXCR on the PCR reads and lists one entry per CDR3 protein. The data hold 800,000 to 1,000,000 distinct CDR3 sequences, with 25% to 35% observed a single time. Sequenced here: PBMCs, mostly from graft donor cells, sampled 360 days after TCRalphabeta/CD19-depleted stem cell transplant. These receptor sequences come from a boy under two years old who had a stem cell transplant for SCID, so the T cells may come from the graft donor.

The chain joins TRBV5-1 to TRBJ2-1; D may be TRBD2 (6 bases). The length of the CDR3 is 14 residues. Trimming took off 6 bases at V and 7 bases at J, with 17 bases between the two ends. Per germline, CDR1 SGHRS and CDR2 YFSETQ. The CDR3 spells CASTFGGVLNEQFF. The DNA for the CDR3 is TGCGCCAGCACCTTCGGCGGGGTCCTGAATGAGCAGTTCTTC.

This clonotype came up a few times. The CDR3: CSARRGVGEKLFF. Here the CDR3 DNA reads TGCAGTGCTAGGCGGGGGGTGGGGGAAAAACTGTTTTTT. This chain connects TRBV20-1 to TRBJ1-4; TRBD1 is a possible D gene (5 bases). The CDR3 spans 13 residues. Deletions cut 3 bases from V and 8 bases from J, with 13 bases between. Germline V lookup: CDR1 DFQATT, CDR2 SNEGSKA (reference sequence).

There are a few counts of this clonotype. The chain combines TRBV20-1 with TRBJ1-6, with TRBD1 identical over 7 bases. The CDR3 length is 17 residues. V trimming: 3 bases; J trimming: 0 bases; junction bases outside the gene matches: 8. The germline V gene has CDR1 DFQATT and CDR2 SNEGSKA (reference sequence). The CDR3, as DNA: TGCAGTGCTAGGGGGACAGCCCCGAGCTCCTATAATTCACCCCTCCACTTT. It codes for CSARGTAPSSYNSPLHF.

The chain has TRBV6-5 and TRBJ1-1, with D unresolved. Looked up from germline, CDR1 is MNHEY and CDR2 is SVGAGI. Trimming shortened V by 4 bases and J by 1 base, and 10 bases separated the two germline ends. This CDR3 has 14 amino acids. CDR3: CASSFSDGNTEAFF. As DNA, the CDR3 is TGTGCCAGCAGTTTCTCGGACGGGAACACTGAAGCTTTCTTT.

Only a few counts were recorded for this clonotype. V and J are TRBV28 and TRBJ1-1; unclear D gene. Germline V lookup: CDR1 MDHEN, CDR2 SYDVKM. V lost 6 bases, J lost 0 bases, and 11 bases lay in between. The length of the CDR3 is 14 residues. The CDR3 DNA is TGTGCCAGCAGAAATCGGAGGGTGAACACTGAAGCTTTCTTT. This translates into CASRNRRVNTEAFF. Full variable domain (remainder filled in from reference TRBV28 and TRBJ1-1): DVKVTQSSRYLVKRTGEKVFLECVQDMDHENMFWYRQDPGLGLRLIYFSYDVKMKEKGDIPEGYSVSREKKERFSLILESASTNQTSMYLCASRNRRVNTEAFFGQGTRLTVV.

There are a few counts of this clonotype. The J gene is TRBJ2-7, the V gene TRBV4-1, with TRBD2 matching over 10 bases. The CDR3 consists of 15 residues. V lost 2 bases and J lost 5; bases outside the gene matches: 6. Germline CDR1 MGHRA, CDR2 YSYEKL. The CDR3 sequence is CASSQTSGGAHEQYF. The CDR3 region has the DNA TGCGCCAGCAGCCAAACAAGCGGGGGGGCCCACGAGCAGTACTTC.

This chain uses TRBV12-5 with TRBJ1-5, with a possible D match to TRBD1 (5 bases). The CDR3 covers 15 residues. Looked up from germline, CDR1 is LGHNT and CDR2 is FRNRAP. The ends were cut back, 0 bases at V and 5 bases at J, with 11 bases in the middle. The CDR3 here is CASGLVRGYDQPQHF. The DNA for the CDR3 is TGTGCTAGTGGTTTGGTAAGGGGATATGATCAGCCCCAGCATTTT.

This clonotype has only a few counts. The gene calls are TRBV4-2 and TRBJ2-7, with D perhaps TRBD1 or TRBD2 (6 bases each). Trimming took off 4 bases at V and 3 bases at J, with 10 bases between the two ends. Germline V gene data show CDR1 as LGHNA and CDR2 as YNFKEQ. This CDR3 has 13 residues. CDR3 nucleotide sequence: TGTGCCAGCAGCCCCAAGGGGGGCTACGAGCAGTACTTC. Its protein product is CASSPKGGYEQYF.

The chain recombines TRBV12-3 or TRBV12-4 with TRBJ2-3, with a possible D match to TRBD1 (5 bases). V lost 2 bases and J lost 2, with 11 bases in between. CDR3 length: 15 amino acids. The CDR3 spells CASSLTGSATDTQYF. The CDR3 DNA reads as TGTGCCAGCAGTTTAACAGGATCCGCCACAGATACGCAGTATTTT.

This clonotype was picked up a small number of times. V gene TRBV5-1 combines with J gene TRBJ2-1, with D possibly called TRBD1 or TRBD2 (7 bases each). The CDR3 extends over 16 amino acids. The germline V and J ends were trimmed by 4 bases and 6 bases, with 20 bases remaining between them. Germline V gives CDR1 SGHRS, CDR2 YFSETQ. The CDR3 coding sequence is TGCGCCAGCAGCCCGGGGGGCCTGACAGGGACCAATGAGCAGTTCTTC. Translating it yields CASSPGGLTGTNEQFF.

This clonotype appeared many times. The chain is built from TRBV28 and TRBJ2-3, with 7 bases lining up with TRBD1. The trim removed 1 base at V and 2 bases at J, leaving 6 bases unmatched. Per the germline V gene, CDR1 is MDHEN and CDR2 is SYDVKM. This CDR3 spans 16 amino acids. The CDR3 region is CASSLLRDRFTDTQYF. CDR3 coding DNA: TGTGCCAGCAGTTTATTAAGGGACAGATTCACAGATACGCAGTATTTT.

This clonotype has just a few counts. This chain connects TRBV20-1 to TRBJ2-4; 13 positions match TRBD2. In germline, CDR1 is DFQATT, CDR2 SNEGSKA (reference sequence). The CDR3 loop spans 16 amino acids. With V trimmed by 4 bases and J by 6 bases, 9 bases remained unmatched. CDR3 sequence reads: CSAKGGTSGEGNIQYF. The CDR3 DNA sequence: TGCAGTGCTAAGGGAGGGACTAGCGGGGAAGGAAACATTCAGTACTTC.

This clonotype was observed at least ten times. The rearrangement links TRBV20-1 to TRBJ2-2, with D possibly matching TRBD1 (5 bases). Looked up from germline, CDR1 is DFQATT and CDR2 is SNEGSKA (reference sequence). Trimming removed 2 bases from V and 7 bases from J, with 8 bases in between. The CDR3 extends over 12 amino acids. In nucleotides, the CDR3 is TGCAGTGCTAGAACAGGAAGCGGGGAGCTGTTTTTT. Its protein product is CSARTGSGELFF.

This clonotype was counted only a few times. This sequence joins TRBV7-2 and TRBJ2-3; D is ambiguous. This CDR3 is built from 11 residues. Trimming removed 4 bases at V and 9 bases at J, with 8 bases between. Germline CDR1 and CDR2: SGHTA and FQGNSA. CDR3: CASSSTVTQYF. The DNA for the CDR3 is TGTGCCAGCAGCTCGACTGTGACGCAGTATTTT.

This CDR3 reads CASSLWETGEKLFF. Written as DNA, the CDR3 is TGTGCCAGCAGTTTGTGGGAGACGGGTGAAAAACTGTTTTTT. The rearrangement links TRBV12-3 or TRBV12-4 to TRBJ1-4; D is unclear. V lost 3 bases to trimming and J lost 7 bases, with 12 bases between them. The CDR3 loop spans 14 amino acids.

This clonotype has at least ten counts. J is TRBJ2-7 and V is TRBV6-2 or TRBV6-3; 9 nucleotides line up with TRBD1. Germline V gene sequence: CDR1 MNHEY, CDR2 SVGEGT. CDR3 length: 15 residues. V trimming: 2 bases; J trimming: 4 bases; junction bases outside the gene matches: 6. The CDR3 sequence: CASSYPGTGSYEQYF. CDR3 bases: TGTGCCAGCAGTTACCCCGGGACAGGGTCATACGAGCAGTACTTC.

The chain has TRBV28 and TRBJ2-5; 8 nucleotides align to TRBD1. The V gene end was trimmed by 8 bases and the J gene end by 1 base; junction bases not matched to a gene: 3. This CDR3 is built from 13 residues. From germline, CDR1 is MDHEN and CDR2 SYDVKM. CDR3 nucleotides: TGTGCCAGCTTGACAGGGGCCCAAGAGACCCAGTACTTC. This sequence encodes CASLTGAQETQYF.

The chain couples TRBV4-3 to TRBJ1-3, with TRBD1 identical over 8 bases. The germline V gene encodes CDR1 LGHNA and CDR2 YSLEER. The J segment lost 7 bases and the V segment lost 1 base, leaving 3 bases of the junction unmatched. This CDR3 has 14 residues. Here the CDR3 reads CASSQAQGANTIYF. DNA for the CDR3: TGCGCCAGCAGCCAAGCGCAGGGGGCGAACACCATATATTTT.

V gene TRBV2 combines with J gene TRBJ2-5, with TRBD2 as a possible D gene (6 bases). Between the trimmed V and J ends, which lost 9 bases and 5 bases, there was a span of 16 bases. CDR3 length: 13 amino acids. The V gene's germline CDR1 is SNHLY and CDR2 FYNNEI. CDR3 in DNA: TGTGCCAGTATGGACGGGGGTCGGGAGACCCAGTACTTC. Protein: CASMDGGRETQYF.

This clonotype was seen at least ten times. The chain combines TRBV20-1 with TRBJ2-1; perhaps TRBD1 as D (6 bases). Germline V lookup: CDR1 DFQATT, CDR2 SNEGSKA (reference sequence). V lost 6 bases, J lost 7 bases, and 13 bases lay in between. This CDR3 region has 12 residues. CDR3 sequence: CSATGRQNEQFF. The CDR3 DNA reads as TGCAGTGCGACAGGTCGGCAAAATGAGCAGTTCTTC.